This T cell receptor (beta chain) was documented in a study of T-cell memory formation after mild COVID-19. The study's findings and limits: Second-wave clones peaking on day 37 lacked confirmed SARS-CoV-2 specificity.

The CDR3 has 15 residues. Trimming stripped 5 bases from V and 5 bases from J, with 15 bases between. Germline V gene sequence: CDR1 SGHVS, CDR2 FNYEAQ. TCRdb re-called the 5' RACE reads with MiXCR, one entry per CDR3 protein. In the table there are some 320,000 distinct CDR3 sequences, more than 15% of which are singletons. This clonotype was counted only a few times. The antigen is unknown. The sample consisted of PBMCs or a T cell subset sorted from them (not recorded which). This sequence was found in a man between 18 and 35 years old who had mild COVID-19 (a few samples of this study predate the infection). Cell type and time point are not known. The chain is built from TRBV7-6 and TRBJ1-4; D is undetermined. In DNA, the CDR3 is TGTGCCAGCAGCCCCACGGCGGTGATAAATGAAAAACTGTTTTTT. Its protein product is CASSPTAVINEKLFF.